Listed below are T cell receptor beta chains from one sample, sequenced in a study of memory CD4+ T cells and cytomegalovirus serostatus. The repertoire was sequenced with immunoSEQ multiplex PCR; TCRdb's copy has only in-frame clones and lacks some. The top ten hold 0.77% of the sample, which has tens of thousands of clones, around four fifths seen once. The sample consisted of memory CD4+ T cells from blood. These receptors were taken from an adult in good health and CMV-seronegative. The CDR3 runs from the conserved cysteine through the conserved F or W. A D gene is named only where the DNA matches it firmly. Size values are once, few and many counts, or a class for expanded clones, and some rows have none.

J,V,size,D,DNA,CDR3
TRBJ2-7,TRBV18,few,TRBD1,TGTGCCAGCTCACCTCGGGTAACAGGGGCGATATACGAGCAGTACTTC,CASSPRVTGAIYEQYF
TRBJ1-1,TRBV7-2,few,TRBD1,TGTGCCAGCAGCTTAGCGTCAGGGGGCGTTTTGCGGGCTTTCTTT,CASSLASGGVLRAFF
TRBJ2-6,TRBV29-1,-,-,TGCAGCGTTTCCTCCGGGGCCAACGTCCTGACTTTC,CSVSSGANVLTF
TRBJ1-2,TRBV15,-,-,TGTGCCACCTCAGCAGCTAACTATGGCTACACCTTC,CATSAANYGYTF
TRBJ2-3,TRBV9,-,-,TGTGCCAGCAGCGCTCTGCCGTGGTACACAGATACGCAGTATTTT,CASSALPWYTDTQYF
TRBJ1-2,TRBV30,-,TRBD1,TGTGCCTGGAGTGTTCGACAGGGGGGGGGCTACACCTTC,CAWSVRQGGGYTF
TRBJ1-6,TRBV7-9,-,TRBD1,TGTGCCAGCAGCTTGACAGGGGATGCCAATTCACCCCTCCACTTT,CASSLTGDANSPLHF
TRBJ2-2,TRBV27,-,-,TGTGCCAGCCGGCCACCGACCATCGGGGAGCTGTTTTTT,CASRPPTIGELFF
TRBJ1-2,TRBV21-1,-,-,TGTGCCAGCAGCACTCGGGACAGCAAAAACTATGGCTACACCTTC,CASSTRDSKNYGYTF
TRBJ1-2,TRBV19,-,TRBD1,TGTGCCAGTCATAGACAGGGGGTGACCGCGGTTTTTCGGGGCTACACCTTC,CASHRQGVTAVFRGYTF
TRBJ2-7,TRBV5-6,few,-,TGTGCCAGCAGCTTAACCTGGACCGAGCAGTACTTC,CASSLTWTEQYF
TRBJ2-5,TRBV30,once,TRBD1,TGTGCCCGAGGACAGGGGGCAATGGAGACCCAGTACTTC,CARGQGAMETQYF
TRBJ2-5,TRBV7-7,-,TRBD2,TGTGCCAGCAGCCGATTGAGCGGGGCTATACAAGAGACCCAGTACTTC,CASSRLSGAIQETQYF
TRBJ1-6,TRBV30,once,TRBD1,TGTGCCTGGAGTCCCTCCGGGACAGGGGTCCCCAGCTCCTATAATTCACCCCTCCACTTT,CAWSPSGTGVPSSYNSPLHF
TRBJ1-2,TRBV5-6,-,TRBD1,TGTGCCAGCAGCGGGGACAGAGGTAACTATGGCTACACCTTC,CASSGDRGNYGYTF
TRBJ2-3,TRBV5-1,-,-,TGCGCCAGCAGCTTGGCCGCTGGAAGGCAAGATACGCAGTATTTT,CASSLAAGRQDTQYF
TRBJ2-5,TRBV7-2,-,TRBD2,TGTGCCAGCAGTCAGGGACTAGCTGCTCAGACCCAGTACTTC,CASSQGLAAQTQYF
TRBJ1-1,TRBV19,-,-,TGTGCCAGTAGTATTTCTGTGATGAACACTGAAGCTTTCTTT,CASSISVMNTEAFF
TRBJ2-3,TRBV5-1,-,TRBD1,TGCGCCAGCAGCTTGGGGGACAGGGGGCCGGGAGATACGCAGTATTTT,CASSLGDRGPGDTQYF
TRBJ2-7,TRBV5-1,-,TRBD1,TGCGCCAGCAGCCGTCCCGGGACAGGAACCTACGAGCAGTACTTC,CASSRPGTGTYEQYF
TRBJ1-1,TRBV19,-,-,TGTGCCAGTGGTATAGATCCGGGCAGGAACACTGAAGCTTTCTTT,CASGIDPGRNTEAFF
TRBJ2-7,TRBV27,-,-,TGTGCCAGCAGTCCGGGGGAGTTTTGGCGGGCCGAGCAGTACTTC,CASSPGEFWRAEQYF
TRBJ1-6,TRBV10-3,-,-,TGTGCCATCAGTTCGGGTCAGATAAATTCACCCCTCCACTTT,CAISSGQINSPLHF
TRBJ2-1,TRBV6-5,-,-,TGTGCCAGCAGTCCAACTGGGGGTTACAATGAGCAGTTCTTC,CASSPTGGYNEQFF
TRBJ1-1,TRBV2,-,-,TGTGCCAGCAGTCCCGATCGCGACACTGAAGCTTTCTTT,CASSPDRDTEAFF
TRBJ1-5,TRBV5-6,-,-,TGTGCCAGCAGCCCTACGAAAACAGGGTTAGATCAGCCCCAGCATTTT,CASSPTKTGLDQPQHF
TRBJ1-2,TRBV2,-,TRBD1,TGTGCCAGCAGTCCGGACAGGGGCCATGGCTACACCTTC,CASSPDRGHGYTF
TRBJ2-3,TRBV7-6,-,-,TGTGCCAGCAGCTTAGGAATTAGGGGTGATACGCAGTATTTT,CASSLGIRGDTQYF
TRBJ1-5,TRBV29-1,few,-,TGCAGCGTTGCCAGGGCAAGCAATCAGCCCCAGCATTTT,CSVARASNQPQHF
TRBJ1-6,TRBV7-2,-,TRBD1,TGTGCCAGCAGCCCAACAGGGGGTAGTTCACCCCTCCACTTT,CASSPTGGSSPLHF
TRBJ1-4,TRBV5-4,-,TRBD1,TGTGCCAGCAGCTTGCCGGGACAGAATGGTGAAAAACTGTTTTTT,CASSLPGQNGEKLFF